The rows below give T cell receptor beta chains drawn from one sample of a study of blood T cell repertoires in COVID-19. Profiling relied on immunoSEQ multiplex PCR, and the TCRdb table lists in-frame clones only, not all of them. Of around 340,000 clones listed, roughly 90% were seen once; the top ten hold 0.95% to 1.1%. The sample was PBMCs or T cells enriched from blood (not recorded which). The receptor set was obtained from a woman in her 30s who had been exposed to COVID-19. The CDR3 runs from the conserved cysteine through the conserved F or W. D genes are given only for firm matches. Where a row states a size, it is once, few, many or the class of an expanded clone; other rows omit it.

size: .; D: .; J: TRBJ2-7; V: TRBV27; CDR3: CASSFVGLAEAGSYEQYF; DNA: TGTGCCAGCAGTTTTGTAGGGCTTGCGGAAGCGGGCTCCTACGAGCAGTACTTC
size: .; D: .; J: TRBJ2-1; V: TRBV19; CDR3: CASRGRDFRNEQFF; DNA: TGTGCCAGTAGAGGGAGAGACTTCAGAAATGAGCAGTTCTTC
size: .; D: TRBD2; J: TRBJ2-3; V: TRBV12-5; CDR3: CASGQAGVGTDTQYF; DNA: TGTGCTAGTGGTCAAGCGGGGGTTGGTACAGATACGCAGTATTTT
size: .; D: TRBD1; J: TRBJ2-7; V: TRBV28; CDR3: CASSLFQGAGEQYF; DNA: TGTGCCAGCAGTTTATTTCAGGGGGCGGGGGAGCAGTACTTC
size: .; D: .; J: TRBJ1-1; V: TRBV13; CDR3: CASSLAVTEAFF; DNA: TGTGCCAGCAGCTTAGCGGTCACTGAAGCTTTCTTT
size: .; D: .; J: TRBJ1-6; V: TRBV28; CDR3: CASSQVVGVPRNSPLHF; DNA: TGTGCCAGCAGTCAGGTCGTAGGGGTGCCAAGGAATTCACCCCTCCACTTT
size: .; D: .; J: TRBJ2-5; V: TRBV3-1/TRBV3-2; CDR3: CASSPLSQKETQYF; DNA: TGTGCCAGCAGCCCTCTGTCTCAGAAAGAGACCCAGTACTTC
size: .; D: .; J: TRBJ1-5; V: TRBV27; CDR3: CASSLQWNQPQHF; DNA: TGTGCCAGCAGTTTGCAGTGGAATCAGCCCCAGCATTTT
size: .; D: .; J: TRBJ1-1; V: TRBV2; CDR3: CASSNRDSLLAEAFF; DNA: TGTGCCAGCAGTAACCGGGACTCATTGCTCGCTGAAGCTTTCTTT
size: .; D: .; J: TRBJ2-1; V: TRBV28; CDR3: CASSRAGYNEQFF; DNA: TGTGCCAGTTCTCGGGCAGGGTATAATGAGCAGTTCTTC
size: .; D: TRBD1; J: TRBJ1-2; V: TRBV3-1/TRBV3-2; CDR3: CASSPGIGGRYGYTF; DNA: TGTGCCAGCAGCCCCGGTATAGGGGGCCGCTATGGCTACACCTTC
size: .; D: .; J: TRBJ2-1; V: TRBV10-3; CDR3: CAITGSGDEQFF; DNA: TGTGCCATCACGGGGTCGGGGGATGAGCAGTTCTTC
size: .; D: TRBD2; J: TRBJ2-7; V: TRBV6-5; CDR3: CASSSTSGGPYEQYF; DNA: TGTGCCAGCAGTTCGACTAGCGGAGGGCCCTACGAGCAGTACTTC
size: .; D: TRBD1; J: TRBJ2-2; V: TRBV11-2; CDR3: CASSFQGAGGELFF; DNA: TGTGCCAGCAGCTTTCAGGGGGCGGGCGGGGAGCTGTTTTTT
size: .; D: .; J: TRBJ2-1; V: TRBV19; CDR3: CASSPRDLASLLGEQFF; DNA: TGTGCCAGTAGTCCGAGGGATCTAGCGAGTCTCTTGGGGGAGCAGTTCTTC
size: .; D: .; J: TRBJ1-2; V: TRBV5-4; CDR3: CASSYRDSYGYTF; DNA: TGTGCCAGCAGCTACCGGGACTCCTATGGCTACACCTTC
size: .; D: .; J: TRBJ2-1; V: TRBV5-8; CDR3: CASSELADHYNEQFF; DNA: TGTGCCAGCAGCGAATTAGCGGATCACTACAATGAGCAGTTCTTC
size: .; D: .; J: TRBJ1-6; V: TRBV18; CDR3: CASSPPKAHGYNSPLHF; DNA: TGTGCCAGCTCACCACCGAAGGCTCACGGGTATAATTCACCCCTCCACTTT
size: .; D: .; J: TRBJ2-1; V: TRBV4-2; CDR3: CASSQDGVYDEQFF; DNA: TGTGCCAGCAGCCAAGACGGAGTTTACGATGAGCAGTTCTTC
size: .; D: .; J: TRBJ2-1; V: TRBV19; CDR3: CASSIVGLWDNEQFF; DNA: TGTGCCAGTAGTATAGTGGGCCTCTGGGACAATGAGCAGTTCTTC
size: .; D: TRBD1; J: TRBJ1-2; V: TRBV6-1; CDR3: CASSALSGGFRRDYGYTF; DNA: TGTGCCAGCAGTGCCCTTTCAGGGGGCTTTCGTCGGGACTATGGCTACACCTTC
size: .; D: TRBD1; J: TRBJ1-5; V: TRBV6-5; CDR3: CASGGQGRQPQHF; DNA: TGTGCCAGCGGGGGACAGGGGCGGCAGCCCCAGCATTTT
size: .; D: .; J: TRBJ2-1; V: TRBV7-9; CDR3: CASSFSDSSYNEQFF; DNA: TGTGCCAGCAGCTTTAGCGACTCATCCTACAATGAGCAGTTCTTC
size: .; D: .; J: TRBJ1-4; V: TRBV29-1; CDR3: CSVEEAEKLFF; DNA: TGCAGCGTTGAAGAAGCTGAAAAACTGTTTTTT
size: .; D: .; J: TRBJ1-2; V: TRBV2; CDR3: CASSEQGEGYTF; DNA: TGTGCCAGCAGTGAACAGGGTGAAGGCTACACCTTC
size: .; D: TRBD1; J: TRBJ2-7; V: TRBV10-3; CDR3: CAISDPTGGLSEQYF; DNA: TGTGCCATCAGTGATCCGACAGGGGGCTTGAGCGAGCAGTACTTC
size: .; D: TRBD1; J: TRBJ2-7; V: TRBV19; CDR3: CASSTRDRMAEQYF; DNA: TGTGCCAGTAGTACCCGGGACAGGATGGCCGAGCAGTACTTC
size: .; D: .; J: TRBJ2-7; V: TRBV28; CDR3: CASSRSYEQYF; DNA: TGTGCCAGCAGTCGCTCCTACGAGCAGTACTTC
size: .; D: TRBD1; J: TRBJ1-5; V: TRBV6-5; CDR3: CASRPHRTGGSHF; DNA: TGTGCCAGCAGGCCCCACCGGACAGGGGGGTCGCATTTT
size: .; D: TRBD1; J: TRBJ2-3; V: TRBV5-8; CDR3: CASSLRGYRGADTQYF; DNA: TGTGCCAGCAGCTTGAGGGGTTACAGGGGGGCAGATACGCAGTATTTT
size: few; D: .; J: TRBJ1-6; V: TRBV2; CDR3: CASRQDSNNSPLHF; DNA: TGTGCCAGCAGACAGGATTCTAATAATTCACCCCTCCACTTT
size: .; D: TRBD2; J: TRBJ2-1; V: TRBV29-1; CDR3: CSVRLAGAYNEQFF; DNA: TGCAGCGTGCGACTAGCGGGAGCCTACAATGAGCAGTTCTTC
size: .; D: .; J: TRBJ1-1; V: TRBV3-1/TRBV3-2; CDR3: CASREAGMNTEAFF; DNA: TGTGCCAGCAGAGAAGCAGGGATGAACACTGAAGCTTTCTTT
size: .; D: .; J: TRBJ1-2; V: TRBV5-1; CDR3: CASSLGPGGYTF; DNA: TGCGCCAGCAGCTTGGGACCGGGGGGCTACACCTTC
size: .; D: .; J: TRBJ1-2; V: TRBV19; CDR3: CASKVQVTANYGYTF; DNA: TGTGCCAGTAAGGTTCAGGTGACAGCTAACTATGGCTACACCTTC
size: .; D: TRBD2; J: TRBJ2-1; V: TRBV5-1; CDR3: CASSPVAGPVIEQFF; DNA: TGCGCCAGCAGCCCCGTAGCGGGACCAGTCATTGAGCAGTTCTTC
size: .; D: TRBD2; J: TRBJ2-1; V: TRBV5-1; CDR3: CASSLLADTAYNEQFF; DNA: TGCGCCAGCAGCTTACTAGCGGATACCGCCTACAATGAGCAGTTCTTC
size: .; D: .; J: TRBJ1-2; V: TRBV7-9; CDR3: CASSGGTKALGYTF; DNA: TGTGCCAGCAGCGGTGGGACAAAAGCACTCGGCTACACCTTC
size: .; D: .; J: TRBJ1-2; V: TRBV30; CDR3: CAWIGGRRGYTF; DNA: TGTGCCTGGATAGGGGGACGGAGGGGCTACACCTTC
size: .; D: .; J: TRBJ2-1; V: TRBV24-1; CDR3: CATSDFVGGSYNEQFF; DNA: TGTGCCACCAGTGATTTCGTGGGGGGATCCTACAATGAGCAGTTCTTC
size: .; D: .; J: TRBJ2-1; V: TRBV19; CDR3: CASSISGDEQFF; DNA: TGTGCCAGTAGTATATCGGGAGACGAGCAGTTCTTC
size: .; D: TRBD1; J: TRBJ2-2; V: TRBV7-6; CDR3: CASSLRTGKTGELFF; DNA: TGTGCCAGCAGCTTACGGACAGGGAAGACCGGGGAGCTGTTTTTT
size: .; D: .; J: TRBJ2-7; V: TRBV3-1/TRBV3-2; CDR3: CASSQPSKADYEQYF; DNA: TGTGCCAGCAGCCAACCCTCTAAAGCGGACTACGAGCAGTACTTC
size: once; D: .; J: TRBJ2-5; V: TRBV3-1/TRBV3-2; CDR3: CASSQEVQGLRETQYF; DNA: TGTGCCAGCAGCCAAGAGGTACAGGGCTTGCGCGAGACCCAGTACTTC
size: once; D: .; J: TRBJ1-2; V: TRBV3-1/TRBV3-2; CDR3: CASSQDHGAAHF; DNA: TGTGCCAGCAGCCAAGATCATGGAGCCGCCCACTTC
size: .; D: TRBD2; J: TRBJ2-3; V: TRBV7-9; CDR3: CASSLGVLAGEADTQYF; DNA: TGTGCCAGCAGCTTAGGGGTACTAGCGGGAGAAGCAGATACGCAGTATTTT
size: .; D: TRBD1; J: TRBJ2-2; V: TRBV6-5; CDR3: CASTQGARTGELFF; DNA: TGTGCCAGCACCCAGGGGGCAAGGACCGGGGAGCTGTTTTTT
size: .; D: TRBD1; J: TRBJ2-7; V: TRBV27; CDR3: CASSLRPGQGPYEQYF; DNA: TGTGCCAGCAGTTTAAGGCCGGGACAGGGCCCCTACGAGCAGTACTTC
size: .; D: TRBD2; J: TRBJ2-3; V: TRBV27; CDR3: CASSSRPGTSGARGTQYF; DNA: TGTGCCAGCAGTTCCCGTCCCGGGACTAGCGGCGCAAGAGGGACGCAGTATTTT
size: .; D: .; J: TRBJ1-3; V: TRBV9; CDR3: CASASGGMGPDTIYF; DNA: TGTGCCAGCGCGAGCGGGGGAATGGGTCCGGACACCATATATTTT
size: .; D: .; J: TRBJ2-3; V: TRBV4-1; CDR3: CASSPSGSTDTQYF; DNA: TGCGCCAGCAGCCCAAGCGGGAGCACAGATACGCAGTATTTT
size: .; D: TRBD2; J: TRBJ2-7; V: TRBV5-4; CDR3: CASSLLAGGPYEQYF; DNA: TGTGCCAGCAGCCTGTTAGCGGGAGGGCCCTACGAGCAGTACTTC
size: .; D: .; J: TRBJ1-1; V: TRBV5-1; CDR3: CASSPPEGSNTEAFF; DNA: TGCGCCAGCAGCCCTCCCGAGGGTTCGAACACTGAAGCTTTCTTT